A single sample gave rise to the 15 T cell receptor beta chains below, sequenced in a study of blood T cell repertoires in COVID-19. Generated by immunoSEQ multiplex PCR, the TCRdb table keeps only in-frame clones and is missing some. The table shows fewer than 45,000 clones, with approximately 80% occurring only once. Sequencing input: peripheral blood. These receptors were collected from a man between 45 and 60 years old with active COVID-19.

CDR3 loop: CASSPPSLQGKLFF. CDR3 coding DNA: TGTGCCAGCTCACCACCGAGCCTACAGGGAAAACTGTTTTTT. The V call is TRBV18, the J call TRBJ1-4; D is possibly TRBD1 (6 bases). V gave up 0 bases and J gave up 10 bases, with 12 bases separating them. This CDR3 has 14 residues. CDR1 is KGHSH, CDR2 LQKENI, per germline.

This rearrangement joins TRBV28 to TRBJ2-3, with TRBD2 identical over 8 bases. The trim removed 7 bases at V and 7 bases at J, leaving 7 bases unmatched. The CDR3 contains 13 residues. The germline V gene has CDR1 MDHEN and CDR2 SYDVKM. DNA for the CDR3: TGTGCCAGCACCCCGGGACTAGAAAATACGCAGTATTTT. Encoded protein: CASTPGLENTQYF.

The gene calls are TRBV4-3 and TRBJ1-6; TRBD1 is a possible D gene (5 bases). The CDR3 extends over 19 amino acids. V lost 4 bases and J lost 5, with 24 bases in between. Germline assignment: CDR1 LGHNA and CDR2 YSLEER. Here the CDR3 DNA reads TGCGCCAGCAGCCCTTCGTGGCAGGGAGGAGGGCTAAATAATTCACCCCTCCACTTT. Protein: CASSPSWQGGGLNNSPLHF.

This clone was counted a single time. The J gene is TRBJ2-3, the V gene TRBV5-1, with 9 bases lining up with TRBD2. Losses at the gene ends were 0 bases for V and 4 bases for J; bases not matched to a gene: 3. CDR1 and CDR2 from the germline V gene are SGHRS and YFSETQ. The CDR3 runs 15 residues. This chain's CDR3 is CASSLVTSGSDTQYF. CDR3 sequence (DNA): TGCGCCAGCAGCTTGGTGACTAGCGGCTCAGATACGCAGTATTTT.

Only a few counts were recorded for this clone. V gene TRBV7-8 combines with J gene TRBJ2-1; D perhaps matches TRBD2 (6 bases). The germline V and J ends were trimmed by 5 bases and 2 bases, with 10 bases remaining between them. Germline values: CDR1 SGHVS, CDR2 FQNEAQ. This CDR3 spans 14 amino acids. DNA for the CDR3: TGTGCCAGCAGCGACGGCGGGGCCTACAATGAGCAGTTCTTC. It translates to CASSDGGAYNEQFF.

The chain joins TRBV7-2 to TRBJ1-6; D is unresolved. Germline lookup yields CDR1 SGHTA and CDR2 FQGNSA. This CDR3 has 12 residues. V was shortened by 4 bases and J by 7 bases, with 5 bases between the two germline ends. CDR3 in DNA: TGTGCCAGCAGCTCAAGCAATTCACCCCTCCACTTT. This encodes CASSSSNSPLHF.

The chain joins TRBV4-1 to TRBJ1-1; 7 bases fit TRBD1. V shed 6 bases and J 1 base; nucleotides not matched to a gene: 5. The CDR3 contains 14 residues. CDR1 is MGHRA and CDR2 is YSYEKL in the germline V gene. The CDR3 loop is CASRTTGSNTEAFF. CDR3 bases: TGCGCCAGCAGAACGACAGGGTCGAACACTGAAGCTTTCTTT.

This chain connects TRBV6-5 to TRBJ2-7; 11 nucleotides agree with TRBD1. Per germline, CDR1 MNHEY and CDR2 SVGAGI. Trimming at V came to 5 bases and at J to 5 bases, leaving 8 bases not matched to a gene. This CDR3 has 15 amino acids. In DNA form, the CDR3 reads TGTGCCAGCAGTCACCCCGGGACAGGGGGGGACGAGCAGTACTTC. Amino acids: CASSHPGTGGDEQYF.

CDR3 DNA: TGTGCCAGCACTGAACCAGGAACATCCTACGAGCAGTACTTC. The encoded protein is CASTEPGTSYEQYF. This sequence joins TRBV7-9 and TRBJ2-7; D gene unclear. Trimming removed 7 bases from V and 1 base from J, with 14 bases in between. This CDR3 comprises 14 residues. Per the germline V gene, CDR1 is SEHNR and CDR2 is FQNEAQ (reference sequence).

The V call is TRBV5-5, the J call TRBJ2-7, with TRBD2 matching 8 bases. With 0 bases clipped from V and 5 bases from J, the junction kept 1 base outside the gene matches. CDR1 is SGHKS and CDR2 is YYEKEE in the germline V gene (reference sequence). The CDR3 spans 13 residues. The CDR3 is CASSLGRGDEQYF. In nucleotides, the CDR3 is TGTGCCAGCAGCTTGGGGCGGGGGGACGAGCAGTACTTC.

The chain uses TRBV7-6 and TRBJ2-7, with a possible D match to TRBD2 (5 bases). V was clipped by 5 bases and J by 3 bases, with 17 bases between them. In germline, CDR1 is SGHVS, CDR2 FNYEAQ. The CDR3 runs to 15 residues. CDR3 in amino acids: CASSPGVGRNYEQYF. As DNA, the CDR3 is TGTGCCAGCAGCCCTGGGGTGGGGAGAAACTACGAGCAGTACTTC.

The chain has TRBV7-9 and TRBJ2-7, with 11 bases aligning to TRBD2. This CDR3 comprises 14 residues. V dropped 7 bases and J dropped 2; count of bases not matched to a gene: 4. Germline V gene data show CDR1 as SEHNR and CDR2 as FQNEAQ (reference sequence). In DNA form, the CDR3 reads TGTGCCAGCAACCCTAGCGGGGGGACCTACGAGCAGTACTTC. The encoded protein is CASNPSGGTYEQYF.

The genes are TRBV12-3 or TRBV12-4 and TRBJ2-5; no clear D gene. The CDR3 totals 13 residues. The V and J ends lost 1 base and 5 bases respectively, with 8 bases between them. The CDR3 coding sequence is TGTGCCAGCAGTTTAGGGCTAGTTGAGACCCAGTACTTC. It yields the protein CASSLGLVETQYF.

The chain carries TRBV24-1 and TRBJ2-2; 10 nucleotides agree with TRBD2. Unmatched junction bases numbered 8, after V lost 5 bases and J lost 0 bases. This CDR3 has 18 residues. Per germline, CDR1 KGHDR and CDR2 SFDVKD. The CDR3 protein is CATSGASGGDSNTGELFF. CDR3 DNA: TGTGCCACCAGTGGCGCTAGCGGGGGTGATTCGAACACCGGGGAGCTGTTTTTT.

As DNA, the CDR3 is TGTGCCATAGGACAGGAAAAAAACATTCAGTACTTC. It yields the protein CAIGQEKNIQYF. The V gene is TRBV10-3, the J gene TRBJ2-4; 7 bases fit TRBD1. The CDR3 contains 12 residues. V lost 9 bases and J lost 4; bases outside the gene matches: 3. In germline, CDR1 is ENHRY, CDR2 SYGVKD.